A single sample is the source of the 7 T cell receptor beta chains below, sequenced in a study of T cells after yellow fever vaccination. TCRdb reprocessed the 5' RACE reads via MiXCR and lists one record per CDR3 protein. The sample holds a few hundred thousand distinct CDR3 sequences; around a tenth are singletons and the top ten take roughly 18%. The specimen was PBMCs, collected on the day of the first yellow fever vaccination. These receptors all come from a man aged 18 to 30 who received the YFV17D yellow fever vaccine.

V is TRBV6-6 and J is TRBJ2-7; D uncertain. The CDR3 loop spans 12 amino acids. Trimming took off 0 bases at V and 2 bases at J, with 2 bases between the two ends. The germline V gene has CDR1 MNHNY and CDR2 SVGAGI (reference sequence). Here the CDR3 reads CASSYSTYEQYF. For the CDR3, the DNA is TGTGCCAGCAGTTACTCGACCTACGAGCAGTACTTC.

This clonotype appeared a few times. V is TRBV19 and J is TRBJ2-7, with 9 bases aligning to TRBD1. CDR1 is LNHDA, CDR2 SQIVND, per germline (reference sequence). This CDR3 is 12 amino acids long. V lost 8 bases and J lost 5; bases outside the gene matches: 4. The CDR3 DNA is TGTGCCAGTCGACAGGGGGACAACGAGCAGTACTTC. It codes for CASRQGDNEQYF.

This clonotype was seen a few times. V usage is TRBV7-9 and J usage is TRBJ2-7; D possibly corresponds to TRBD1 (6 bases). This CDR3 comprises 12 residues. V gave up 3 bases and J gave up 7 bases, with 10 bases separating them. Per germline, CDR1 SEHNR and CDR2 FQNEAQ (reference sequence). The CDR3 reads CASSLDSWEQYV. For the CDR3, the DNA is TGTGCCAGCAGCTTGGACAGCTGGGAGCAGTACGTC.

The gene calls are TRBV7-2 and TRBJ2-7, with TRBD1 matching over 10 bases. This CDR3 is 15 amino acids long. Germline values: CDR1 SGHTA, CDR2 FQGNSA. V lost 5 bases to trimming and J lost 4 bases; unmatched junction nucleotides: 8. The CDR3 DNA is TGTGCCAGCAGCCCAAGGGACAGGGGATCATACGAGCAGTACGTC. As protein: CASSPRDRGSYEQYV.

This rearrangement joins TRBV5-1 to TRBJ2-2, with 11 bases fitting TRBD2. CDR3 length: 16 residues. Germline values: CDR1 SGHRS, CDR2 YFSETQ. Trimming removed 1 base from V and 4 bases from J; junction bases left unmatched: 3. The CDR3 protein is CASSLSLAGGTGELFF. The CDR3 DNA reads as TGCGCCAGCAGCTTGAGTCTAGCGGGGGGCACCGGGGAGCTGTTTTTT.

In this sample, this clonotype turned up many times. This sequence joins TRBV7-9 and TRBJ2-3, with TRBD2 as a possible D gene (6 bases). From germline, CDR1 is SEHNR and CDR2 FQNEAQ (reference sequence). The CDR3 has 17 amino acids. V gave up 1 base and J gave up 2 bases, with 16 bases separating them. CDR3 in amino acids: CASSLEEGQIFTDTQYF. The CDR3, as DNA: TGTGCCAGCAGCTTAGAGGAGGGCCAAATATTCACAGATACGCAGTATTTT.

The chain combines TRBV4-1 with TRBJ2-5, with TRBD2 identical over 10 bases. This CDR3 is 14 amino acids long. V lost 2 bases to trimming and J lost 5 bases; unmatched junction nucleotides: 2. Looked up from germline, CDR1 is MGHRA and CDR2 is YSYEKL. CDR3 amino acids: CASSQLAGVETQYF. CDR3 nucleotides: TGCGCCAGCAGCCAACTAGCGGGGGTCGAGACCCAGTACTTC.